Shown below are 8 T cell receptor beta chains from a single sample sequenced in a study of blood T cells in healthy people across ages. Next came a second PCR, run for roughly 6 to 11 cycles, which used a sample-barcoded 5' primer along with a J-beta primer mix. Via MiXCR, TCRdb re-called the 5' RACE reads, giving one row per CDR3 protein. The sample shows 1.2 million to 1.5 million distinct CDR3 sequences, 42% of them seen only once. The sample consisted of blood. The receptors here all came from a woman aged 18-29 years in good health.

The chain recombines TRBV28 with TRBJ2-7; 9 positions match TRBD2. V was pared by 4 bases and J by 1 base, with 11 bases of the junction left unmatched. The CDR3 is 17 residues long. CDR1 is MDHEN, CDR2 SYDVKM, per germline. The CDR3 spells CASSSWSSGNRSYEQYF. In nucleotides, the CDR3 is TGTGCCAGCAGTTCATGGTCTAGCGGGAATAGATCCTACGAGCAGTACTTC. The whole variable domain, remainder taken from reference TRBV28 and TRBJ2-7, is DVKVTQSSRYLVKRTGEKVFLECVQDMDHENMFWYRQDPGLGLRLIYFSYDVKMKEKGDIPEGYSVSREKKERFSLILESASTNQTSMYLCASSSWSSGNRSYEQYFGPGTRLTVT.

Only a few counts were recorded for this clonotype. V is TRBV2 and J is TRBJ2-3; tentatively, D is TRBD2 (6 bases). Germline CDR1 SNHLY, CDR2 FYNNEI. V lost 6 bases to trimming and J lost 4 bases, with 17 bases between them. This CDR3 has 15 amino acids. CDR3 sequence (DNA): TGTGCCAGCAGGGACTACCGACATCGGGCAGATACGCAGTATTTT. It codes for CASRDYRHRADTQYF.

Only a few counts were recorded for this clonotype. This CDR3 reads CASRGGQGSTDTQYF. The CDR3, as DNA: TGTGCCAGCAGGGGGGGACAGGGAAGCACAGATACGCAGTATTTT. V gene TRBV2 combines with J gene TRBJ2-3; 9 bases agree with TRBD1. J gave up 0 bases and V 6 bases, and 4 bases lay outside the gene matches. CDR1 and CDR2 (germline): SNHLY, FYNNEI. The CDR3 has 15 amino acids.

The V and J genes are TRBV20-1 and TRBJ2-5; TRBD1 agrees at 11 bases. The CDR3 extends over 17 amino acids. The germline CDR1 and CDR2 sequences are DFQATT and SNEGSKA (reference sequence). With V trimmed by 0 bases and J by 2 bases, 8 bases remained unmatched. CDR3 sequence: CSARDALGTGGQETQYF. The CDR3 DNA reads TGCAGTGCTAGAGACGCCCTCGGGACAGGGGGGCAAGAGACCCAGTACTTC.

V gene TRBV12-3 or TRBV12-4 combines with J gene TRBJ1-2; a weak D match, TRBD1 (5 bases). V lost 7 bases and J lost 4, with 13 bases in between. This CDR3 is built from 13 residues. CDR3 bases: TGTGCCAGCACTGGACCGGGGCGCTATGGCTACACCTTC. This codes for CASTGPGRYGYTF.

V is TRBV7-9 and J is TRBJ2-7; D is possibly TRBD2 (6 bases). Per the germline V gene, CDR1 is SEHNR and CDR2 is FQNEAQ (reference sequence). The ends were cut back, 1 base at V and 2 bases at J, with 12 bases in the middle. The CDR3 is 15 amino acids. This CDR3 reads CASSLEGGKTYEQYF. Here the CDR3 DNA reads TGTGCCAGCAGCTTAGAGGGAGGTAAAACCTACGAGCAGTACTTC.

As regards this clonotype: Mismatch with germline at one junction end may stem from a read error. The V and J genes are TRBV29-1 and TRBJ2-7; D is uncertain. This CDR3 spans 11 amino acids. Germline CDR1 reads SQVTM; CDR2 reads ANQGSEA. CDR3 coding DNA: TGCAGCGGTGAAGGTTGGGGATCGTGGTACTTC. Translation gives CSGEGWGSWYF.

The V gene is TRBV7-9, the J gene TRBJ2-1, with 12 bases lining up with TRBD2. This CDR3 contains 15 residues. V lost 4 bases and J lost 9; bases outside the gene matches: 7. Germline-derived CDR1 and CDR2 are SEHNR and FQNEAQ (reference sequence). The CDR3 reads CASSSLAGGRTEQFF. The CDR3 DNA follows: TGTGCCAGCAGCTCTCTAGCGGGAGGGAGGACTGAGCAGTTCTTC.